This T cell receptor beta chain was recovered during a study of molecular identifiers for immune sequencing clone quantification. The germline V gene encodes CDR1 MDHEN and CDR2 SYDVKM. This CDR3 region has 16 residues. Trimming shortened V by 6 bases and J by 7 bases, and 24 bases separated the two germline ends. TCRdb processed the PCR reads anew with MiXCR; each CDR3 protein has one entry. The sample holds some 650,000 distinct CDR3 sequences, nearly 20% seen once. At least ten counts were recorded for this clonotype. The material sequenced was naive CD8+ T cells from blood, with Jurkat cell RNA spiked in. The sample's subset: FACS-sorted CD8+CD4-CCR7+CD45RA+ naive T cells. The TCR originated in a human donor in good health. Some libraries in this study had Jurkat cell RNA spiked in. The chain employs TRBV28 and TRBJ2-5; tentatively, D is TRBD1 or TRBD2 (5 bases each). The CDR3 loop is CASSPSPGTAWVTQYF. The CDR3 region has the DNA TGTGCCAGCAGCCCCTCCCCCGGGACGGCTTGGGTGACCCAGTACTTC.